This T cell receptor (delta chain) was obtained from a study of Vδ1+ human thymocytes. General study findings and limits: Bulk repertoire data may be misinterpreted because of unexpected Vdelta2 sequences. TRD repertoires were essentially private, unlike widely shared TRG clonotypes. In the thymus, TRG and TRD repertoires looked highly polyclonal with Gaussian CDR3 lengths. Unlike peripheral blood Vdelta1+ controls, thymic delta-chain sequences included about 20% Vdelta2 and few Vdelta3.

The germline gives CDR1 TSWWSYY, CDR2 QGS. After removal of 2 bases from V and 2 bases from J, the junction contained 12 bases not matched to a gene. The CDR3 has 19 amino acids. After alphabeta T cell depletion, CD3+ Vdelta1+ Vdelta2- thymocytes were sorted. This clone has a handful of counts. Antigen specificity is unknown. RNA was extracted from the cells and then reverse transcribed. Multiplex PCR used pooled V-gene forward primers and a constant-region reverse primer to amplify CDR3s. TCRdb re-identified clones in the multiplex PCR reads via CATT. The repertoire consists of tens of thousands of delta-chain clones, with approximately 16% occurring once and the leading ten covering 0.5%.

The sequenced material came from Vdelta1+ gamma-delta thymocytes from the thymus. Subset of the sample: FACS-sorted CD3+ TCRalphabeta- TCRVdelta1+ TCRVdelta2- thymocytes. This rearrangement joins TRDV1 to TRDJ1; 12 positions agree with TRDD3. This clonotype originated in a boy in the first two years of life who had congenital heart surgery. The CDR3, as DNA: TGTGCTCTTGGGGAAGCCATCTACTGGGGGATACAGTTTACCGATAAACTCATCTTT. Its translation: CALGEAIYWGIQFTDKLIF.